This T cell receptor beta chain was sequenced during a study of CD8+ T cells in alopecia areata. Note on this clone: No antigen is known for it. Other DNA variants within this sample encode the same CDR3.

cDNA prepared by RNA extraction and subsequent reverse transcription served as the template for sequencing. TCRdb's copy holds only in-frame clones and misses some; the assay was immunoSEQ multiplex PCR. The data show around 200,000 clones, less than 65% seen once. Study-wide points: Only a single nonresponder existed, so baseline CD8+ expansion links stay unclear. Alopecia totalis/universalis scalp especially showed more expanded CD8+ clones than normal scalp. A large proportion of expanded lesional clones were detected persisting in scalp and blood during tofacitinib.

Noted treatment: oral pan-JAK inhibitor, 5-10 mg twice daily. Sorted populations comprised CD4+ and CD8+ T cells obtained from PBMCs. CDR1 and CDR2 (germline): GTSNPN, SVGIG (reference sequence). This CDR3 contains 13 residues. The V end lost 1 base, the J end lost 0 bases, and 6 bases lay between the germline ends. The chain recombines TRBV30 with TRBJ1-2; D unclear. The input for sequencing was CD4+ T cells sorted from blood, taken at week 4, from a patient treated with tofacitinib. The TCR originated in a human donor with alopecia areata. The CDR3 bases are TGTGCCTGGAGTGCAATTCCTAACTATGGCTACACCTTC. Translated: CAWSAIPNYGYTF.